This is a list of T cell receptor beta chains from one sample in a study of blood T cell repertoires in COVID-19. Sequencing was performed with immunoSEQ multiplex PCR; in TCRdb, only in-frame clones are kept and a portion is missing. The table has 400,000 or so clones, around 91% seen once; the top ten hold 1.1%. The specimen was PBMCs or T cells enriched from blood (not recorded which). These receptor sequences come from a man aged 30 to 39 who had recovered from COVID-19. The CDR3 runs from the conserved cysteine through the conserved F or W. Each record gives: D gene, V gene, J gene, clone size, CDR3 protein, CDR3 DNA. A D gene is named only where the DNA matches it firmly. Clone size is not always given. Where it is, it says once, few, many or a class for expanded clones.

.	TRBV29-1	TRBJ2-3	.	CSVEVFRDSLGTDTQYF	TGCAGCGTTGAGGTCTTCAGGGACTCCCTCGGCACAGATACGCAGTATTTT
.	TRBV15	TRBJ1-3	.	CATSRQGLAFGNTIYF	TGTGCCACCAGCAGACAGGGGCTAGCTTTCGGAAACACCATATATTTT
.	TRBV28	TRBJ1-5	.	CASSGPYSNQPQHF	TGTGCCAGCTCAGGGCCTTATAGCAATCAGCCCCAGCATTTT
.	TRBV20-1	TRBJ1-2	.	CSAATEGGYTF	TGCAGTGCTGCCACGGAGGGCGGCTACACCTTC
.	TRBV5-4	TRBJ1-2	.	CASSPALGPTQYGYTF	TGTGCCAGCAGCCCGGCCTTGGGCCCGACACAATATGGCTACACCTTC
TRBD1	TRBV27	TRBJ2-6	.	CASSRDRVSGANVLTF	TGTGCCAGCTCCCGGGACAGGGTATCCGGGGCCAACGTCCTGACTTTC
.	TRBV7-8	TRBJ2-2	.	CASSLPPGYGNTGELFF	TGTGCCAGCAGCCTCCCCCCGGGGTACGGGAACACCGGGGAGCTGTTTTTT
TRBD2	TRBV3-1/TRBV3-2	TRBJ2-3	once	CASSQTFRDYPGLDTQYF	TGTGCCAGCAGCCAGACGTTCCGGGACTACCCCGGATTGGATACGCAGTATTTT
TRBD1	TRBV7-8	TRBJ1-2	.	CASSQGTGAYGYTF	TGTGCCAGCAGCCAGGGGACAGGGGCCTATGGCTACACCTTC
.	TRBV21-1	TRBJ1-2	.	CASSYRTRSNYGYTF	TGTGCCAGCAGCTACCGGACACGGAGTAACTATGGCTACACCTTC
TRBD2	TRBV11-3	TRBJ2-1	.	CASSLGSSGSQFF	TGTGCCAGCAGCTTAGGTTCTAGCGGAAGTCAGTTCTTC
.	TRBV5-1	TRBJ1-3	.	CASRRDGDSGNTIYF	TGCGCCAGCCGGCGGGACGGTGACTCTGGAAACACCATATATTTT
.	TRBV10-3	TRBJ1-4	.	CAISESLSAANEKLFF	TGTGCCATCAGTGAGTCCCTCTCAGCGGCTAATGAAAAACTGTTTTTT
.	TRBV12-3/TRBV12-4	TRBJ1-2	.	CASSFPRFLGYTF	TGTGCCAGCAGTTTTCCCCGGTTTTTGGGCTACACCTTC
TRBD1	TRBV10-3	TRBJ2-1	.	CAISSPGQGNNEQFF	TGTGCCATCAGCTCGCCGGGACAGGGAAACAATGAGCAGTTCTTC
.	TRBV27	TRBJ1-5	.	CASSLIPGSNQPQHF	TGTGCCAGCAGTTTGATCCCCGGGAGCAATCAGCCCCAGCATTTT
.	TRBV5-1	TRBJ2-3	.	CASSLQGSTDTQYF	TGCGCCAGCAGCTTACAGGGATCCACAGATACGCAGTATTTT
TRBD2	TRBV10-1	TRBJ2-7	.	CASIMRLAGDRGHEQYF	TGCGCCAGCATTATGCGACTAGCGGGAGATAGGGGGCACGAGCAGTACTTC
TRBD1	TRBV28	TRBJ1-2	.	CASSLAPRTGGGYGYTF	TGTGCCAGCAGTTTGGCCCCAAGGACAGGGGGCGGCTATGGCTACACCTTC
.	TRBV30	TRBJ1-1	.	CAWSVHGQMNTEAFF	TGTGCCTGGAGTGTACATGGACAGATGAACACTGAAGCTTTCTTT
TRBD1	TRBV5-6	TRBJ2-7	.	CASSSAGQAHRQYF	TGTGCCAGCAGCTCGGCTGGACAGGCCCACAGGCAGTACTTC
.	TRBV19	TRBJ1-1	.	CASSIFWANTEAFF	TGTGCCAGTAGTATCTTCTGGGCCAACACTGAAGCTTTCTTT
TRBD1	TRBV10-3	TRBJ1-1	.	CATRGQGISDWNTEAFF	TGTGCCACCAGGGGACAGGGAATTTCGGATTGGAACACTGAAGCTTTCTTT
TRBD2	TRBV5-4	TRBJ2-7	.	CASSRPWGSGRIGAYEQYF	TGTGCCAGCAGCCGTCCGTGGGGTAGCGGGAGGATCGGTGCCTACGAGCAGTACTTC
.	TRBV5-4	TRBJ2-1	.	CASSSSPRAIDEQFF	TGTGCCAGCAGCTCTAGCCCCCGAGCAATAGATGAGCAGTTCTTC
.	TRBV7-2	TRBJ1-4	.	CASSLGSGNSNEKLFF	TGTGCCAGCAGCTTAGGCTCAGGAAATTCTAATGAAAAACTGTTTTTT
.	TRBV12-3/TRBV12-4	TRBJ2-7	few	CASSLSGYEQYF	TGTGCCAGCAGTTTATCGGGCTACGAGCAGTACTTC
TRBD1	TRBV30	TRBJ1-5	.	CAWSRTGYNQPQHF	TGTGCCTGGAGTCGGACAGGGTACAATCAGCCCCAGCATTTT
.	TRBV6-1	TRBJ2-7	.	CASSDGPDRTAYEQYF	TGTGCCAGCAGTGATGGCCCCGACAGAACCGCCTACGAGCAGTACTTC
.	TRBV2	TRBJ2-5	.	CASSVAPGPETQYF	TGTGCCAGCAGTGTAGCGCCAGGGCCGGAGACCCAGTACTTC
.	TRBV24-1	TRBJ1-5	.	CATSASSNQPQHF	TGTGCCACCAGCGCGTCTAGCAATCAGCCCCAGCATTTT
.	TRBV7-2	TRBJ2-7	.	CASSSEGGYEQYF	TGTGCCAGCAGCTCAGAGGGAGGCTACGAGCAGTACTTC
TRBD1	TRBV18	TRBJ1-5	.	CASSPPLEGANQPQHF	TGTGCCAGCTCACCACCGTTAGAGGGGGCCAATCAGCCCCAGCATTTT
.	TRBV19	TRBJ2-7	few	CASSRSGQPYEQYF	TGTGCCAGTAGTAGGTCCGGACAACCCTACGAGCAGTACTTC